This T cell receptor (beta chain) was recorded in a study of blood T cell repertoires in COVID-19. At the level of the study: Whether acute or convalescent, the COVID-19 samples came from the United States, Italy and Spain. PBMCs, B-cell-depleted T cells, or T cells provided the cDNA or gDNA that made up the material.

Clones were read by immunoSEQ multiplex PCR, and TCRdb kept only the in-frame ones, dropping some. The table includes under 300,000 clones, around four fifths detected once. The germline V gene encodes CDR1 SGHRS and CDR2 YFSETQ. Germline trimming cut 3 bases from V and 3 bases from J; bases unmatched to any gene: 9. The CDR3 extends over 17 amino acids. The sample comprised peripheral blood. The source is a woman between 50 and 59 years old who had recovered from COVID-19. The V and J genes are TRBV5-1 and TRBJ2-3; 11 positions agree with TRBD1. CDR3 residues: CASSSYLGTGGTDTQYF. CDR3 DNA: TGCGCCAGCAGCTCGTACCTAGGGACAGGGGGGACAGATACGCAGTATTTT.